A selection of T cell receptor beta chains follows, all from one sample in a study of T cell responses to AZD1222 COVID-19 vaccine. The assay was immunoSEQ multiplex PCR, and TCRdb's table has in-frame clones only and misses some. The sample contains some 55,000 clones, around 90% of which appear only once. The sequenced sample was peripheral blood, obtained on day 0 of AZD1222 vaccination. The receptors originated from an adult in good health. Each CDR3 is given with its conserved first and last residue. A D gene is named only where the DNA matches it firmly. The listing skips clone size in some rows; elsewhere it reads once, few, many or a size class.

d_call: -
j_call: TRBJ1-1
cdr3_length: 14
v_call: TRBV24-1
clone_size: -
cdr3_aa: CATSKTGPNTEAFF
cdr3_nt: TGTGCCACCAGTAAAACAGGGCCGAACACTGAAGCTTTCTTT

d_call: -
j_call: TRBJ2-7
cdr3_length: 15
v_call: TRBV9
clone_size: -
cdr3_aa: CASSTYDGSSYEQYF
cdr3_nt: TGTGCCAGCAGCACATACGACGGGAGCTCCTACGAGCAGTACTTC

d_call: TRBD1
j_call: TRBJ1-4
cdr3_length: 13
v_call: TRBV2
clone_size: -
cdr3_aa: CASSQGALEKLFF
cdr3_nt: TGTGCCAGCAGTCAGGGGGCCCTTGAAAAACTGTTTTTT

d_call: TRBD1
j_call: TRBJ2-1
cdr3_length: 15
v_call: TRBV5-1
clone_size: -
cdr3_aa: CASSPGQGSYNEQFF
cdr3_nt: TGCGCCAGCAGCCCTGGACAGGGATCCTACAATGAGCAGTTCTTC

d_call: TRBD2
j_call: TRBJ2-3
cdr3_length: 17
v_call: TRBV28
clone_size: -
cdr3_aa: CASSDPRSGLVADTQYF
cdr3_nt: TGTGCCAGCAGTGATCCCCGGTCGGGACTAGTGGCAGATACGCAGTATTTT

d_call: TRBD1
j_call: TRBJ1-2
cdr3_length: 13
v_call: TRBV14
clone_size: few
cdr3_aa: CASSPGQAYGYTF
cdr3_nt: TGTGCCAGCAGCCCGGGACAGGCCTATGGCTACACCTTC

d_call: -
j_call: TRBJ1-5
cdr3_length: 13
v_call: TRBV30
clone_size: -
cdr3_aa: CAWSRQGNQPQHF
cdr3_nt: TGTGCCTGGAGCCGACAGGGCAATCAGCCCCAGCATTTT

d_call: TRBD2
j_call: TRBJ2-1
cdr3_length: 20
v_call: TRBV4-2
clone_size: -
cdr3_aa: CASSQESSAGGLSSYNEQFF
cdr3_nt: TGTGCCAGCAGCCAAGAATCTTCAGCGGGGGGCCTAAGCTCCTACAATGAGCAGTTCTTC

d_call: -
j_call: TRBJ1-2
cdr3_length: 14
v_call: TRBV18
clone_size: once
cdr3_aa: CASSPSTENYGYTF
cdr3_nt: TGTGCCAGCTCACCAAGCACAGAAAACTATGGCTACACCTTC

d_call: -
j_call: TRBJ2-2
cdr3_length: 15
v_call: TRBV16
clone_size: -
cdr3_aa: CASSLQDRNTGELFF
cdr3_nt: TGTGCCAGCAGCCTTCAGGACAGGAACACCGGGGAGCTGTTTTTT

d_call: TRBD1
j_call: TRBJ2-3
cdr3_length: 16
v_call: TRBV6-5
clone_size: -
cdr3_aa: CASSYPPGTGADTQYF
cdr3_nt: TGTGCCAGCAGTTACCCTCCAGGGACAGGGGCAGATACGCAGTATTTT

d_call: -
j_call: TRBJ1-1
cdr3_length: 14
v_call: TRBV28
clone_size: -
cdr3_aa: CASRMRGLKDEAFF
cdr3_nt: TGTGCCAGCAGGATGAGGGGCCTAAAAGATGAAGCTTTCTTT

d_call: TRBD1
j_call: TRBJ1-1
cdr3_length: 16
v_call: TRBV15
clone_size: -
cdr3_aa: CATSRQKTGKNTEAFF
cdr3_nt: TGTGCCACCAGCAGACAAAAGACAGGGAAGAACACTGAAGCTTTCTTT

d_call: -
j_call: TRBJ2-5
cdr3_length: 11
v_call: TRBV11-1
clone_size: -
cdr3_aa: CASSVGETQYF
cdr3_nt: TGTGCCAGCAGCGTTGGAGAGACCCAGTACTTC

d_call: -
j_call: TRBJ2-2
cdr3_length: 15
v_call: TRBV7-8
clone_size: -
cdr3_aa: CASSLEGPGTGELFF
cdr3_nt: TGTGCCAGCAGCTTAGAGGGACCGGGCACCGGGGAGCTGTTTTTT

d_call: -
j_call: TRBJ2-7
cdr3_length: 14
v_call: TRBV3-1/TRBV3-2
clone_size: -
cdr3_aa: CASSQGRYSYEQYF
cdr3_nt: TGTGCCAGCAGCCAAGGCCGATACTCCTACGAGCAGTACTTC

d_call: TRBD1
j_call: TRBJ1-6
cdr3_length: 15
v_call: TRBV6-5
clone_size: once
cdr3_aa: CASSPGQGGNSPLHF
cdr3_nt: TGTGCCAGCAGTCCTGGACAGGGAGGTAATTCACCCCTCCACTTT

d_call: -
j_call: TRBJ1-4
cdr3_length: 14
v_call: TRBV30
clone_size: -
cdr3_aa: CAWSAIQGGEKLFF
cdr3_nt: TGTGCCTGGAGTGCGATACAGGGAGGTGAAAAACTGTTTTTT

d_call: -
j_call: TRBJ2-6
cdr3_length: 19
v_call: TRBV19
clone_size: -
cdr3_aa: CASSTTSGASNSGANVLTF
cdr3_nt: TGTGCCAGTAGTACCACCTCAGGGGCAAGTAACTCTGGGGCCAACGTCCTGACTTTC

d_call: -
j_call: TRBJ1-5
cdr3_length: 13
v_call: TRBV12-3/TRBV12-4
clone_size: -
cdr3_aa: CASSPTPGQPQHF
cdr3_nt: TGTGCCAGCAGTCCGACCCCAGGTCAGCCCCAGCATTTT

d_call: TRBD2
j_call: TRBJ2-7
cdr3_length: 15
v_call: TRBV7-6
clone_size: -
cdr3_aa: CASRPPSGGAYEQYF
cdr3_nt: TGTGCCAGCAGACCCCCTAGCGGGGGGGCCTACGAGCAGTACTTC

d_call: TRBD1
j_call: TRBJ2-3
cdr3_length: 11
v_call: TRBV29-1
clone_size: -
cdr3_aa: CSVGQANTQYF
cdr3_nt: TGCAGCGTCGGACAGGCGAATACGCAGTATTTT

d_call: -
j_call: TRBJ1-4
cdr3_length: 16
v_call: TRBV5-1
clone_size: -
cdr3_aa: CASSLARGSTNEKLFF
cdr3_nt: TGCGCCAGCAGCTTGGCCAGGGGCTCAACTAATGAAAAACTGTTTTTT

d_call: -
j_call: TRBJ1-2
cdr3_length: 14
v_call: TRBV7-2
clone_size: -
cdr3_aa: CASSRVRGSYGYTF
cdr3_nt: TGTGCCAGCAGCAGAGTCAGGGGCTCCTATGGCTACACCTTC

d_call: -
j_call: TRBJ1-1
cdr3_length: 16
v_call: TRBV21-1
clone_size: -
cdr3_aa: CASSKRPSRMNTEAFF
cdr3_nt: TGTGCCAGCAGCAAAAGACCCAGCCGAATGAACACTGAAGCTTTCTTT

d_call: -
j_call: TRBJ1-2
cdr3_length: 11
v_call: TRBV28
clone_size: -
cdr3_aa: CASSLEYGYTF
cdr3_nt: TGTGCCAGCAGTTTGGAATATGGCTACACCTTC

d_call: -
j_call: TRBJ2-2
cdr3_length: 13
v_call: TRBV28
clone_size: -
cdr3_aa: CASSPQYTGELFF
cdr3_nt: TGTGCCAGCAGCCCCCAGTACACCGGGGAGCTGTTTTTT

d_call: TRBD2
j_call: TRBJ2-1
cdr3_length: 12
v_call: TRBV28
clone_size: -
cdr3_aa: CASSLGRGGQFF
cdr3_nt: TGTGCCAGCAGTTTAGGGCGGGGGGGCCAGTTCTTC

d_call: -
j_call: TRBJ1-1
cdr3_length: 15
v_call: TRBV5-1
clone_size: -
cdr3_aa: CASSPGMAENTEAFF
cdr3_nt: TGCGCCAGCAGCCCCGGGATGGCCGAGAACACTGAAGCTTTCTTT